This T cell receptor beta chain was documented in a study of shared clonotypes between healthy human individuals. Germline values: CDR1 MDHEN, CDR2 SYDVKM. CDR3 length: 13 amino acids. The V gene lost 3 bases and the J gene lost 2 bases, with 8 bases spanning the gap. Deep level was the assay's run setting. Under the authors' procedure: ImmunoSEQ yielded junction-only sequences lacking quality scores, so filtering differed. Clones were sequenced by immunoSEQ multiplex PCR, and TCRdb holds only the in-frame ones, with some missing. D and trimming were read from the DNA, whereas the V and J calls and clone size are those reported in that table. Counted here are under 650,000 clones, almost 97% occurring once; the ten biggest clones make up approximately 0.06%. About this clone: The target antigen is unknown.

Study-wide points: Researchers found naive subsets generally carried larger estimated richness than memory subsets.

The rearrangement links TRBV28 to TRBJ2-7, with D perhaps TRBD2 (6 bases). This TCR was sampled from a woman aged 25-40 years in good health. The sample taken for sequencing was naive CD4+ T cells sorted from blood. The sample's subset: CD45RA+ positively selected. The CDR3 loop reads CASSFQRAYEQYF. DNA for the CDR3: TGTGCCAGCAGTTTCCAGCGGGCCTACGAGCAGTACTTC.